What follows are 27 T cell receptor beta chains derived from one specimen sequenced in a study of shared clonotypes between healthy human individuals. Produced via immunoSEQ multiplex PCR; TCRdb's table is partial and in-frame only. The sample holds roughly 2.5 million clones, approximately 94% seen once. Sequencing was carried out using naive CD4+ T cells sorted from blood. Specified subset: CD45RA+ positively selected. The receptors were sampled from a man younger than 35 in good health.

V is TRBV25-1 and J is TRBJ1-3, with 7 bases fitting TRBD1. This CDR3 has 18 residues. V was pared by 1 base and J by 4 bases, with 13 bases of the junction left unmatched. CDR1 is MGHDK and CDR2 is SYGVNS in the germline V gene. CDR3 coding DNA: TGTGCCAGCAGTGAATTTCCGCCGGGCAGGGGGAAAGGAAACACCATATATTTT. Translating gives CASSEFPPGRGKGNTIYF.

The chain carries TRBV2 and TRBJ1-2; D gene uncertain. Germline V gene data show CDR1 as SNHLY and CDR2 as FYNNEI. V was pared by 3 bases and J by 5 bases, with 16 bases between. The CDR3 consists of 15 residues. The CDR3 nucleotides read TGTGCCAGCAGTGAGGACGATGGGCAGTTTTATGGCTACACCTTC. It codes for CASSEDDGQFYGYTF.

This chain's CDR3 is CASSPTSGGTSYEQYF. The CDR3 nucleotides read TGTGCCAGTAGCCCGACTAGCGGGGGAACTTCCTACGAGCAGTACTTC. The chain joins TRBV19 to TRBJ2-7, with 12 positions matching TRBD2. V gave up 6 bases and J gave up 1 base; unmatched junction bases: 7. This CDR3 is 16 amino acids long. Germline CDR1 reads LNHDA; CDR2 reads SQIVND (reference sequence). The full variable domain, completed using reference TRBV19 and TRBJ2-7, is DGGITQSPKYLFRKEGQNVTLSCEQNLNHDAMYWYRQDPGQGLRLIYYSQIVNDFQKGDIAEGYSVSREKKESFPLTVTSAQKNPTAFYLCASSPTSGGTSYEQYFGPGTRLTVT.

The chain links TRBV29-1 to TRBJ2-3; 10 nucleotides line up with TRBD2. J gave up 6 bases and V 4 bases, and 13 bases lay outside the gene matches. The CDR3 runs 16 residues. Looked up from germline, CDR1 is SQVTM and CDR2 is ANQGSEA. The CDR3 region has the DNA TGCAGCGTTGTGGCATTTGGGCTAGCGGGAGTGGATACGCAGTATTTT. Amino acid sequence: CSVVAFGLAGVDTQYF.

J is TRBJ1-5 and V is TRBV19; D gene unclear. CDR1 and CDR2 (germline): LNHDA, SQIVND (reference sequence). Trimming took off 8 bases at V and 3 bases at J, with 14 bases between the two ends. The CDR3 sequence is 14 residues long. The CDR3 region is CASSGPGDNQPQHF. The DNA for the CDR3 is TGTGCCAGTTCCGGTCCTGGGGACAATCAGCCCCAGCATTTT.

The rearrangement uses TRBV5-6 and TRBJ2-5; 9 nucleotides match TRBD2. V gave up 5 bases and J gave up 5 bases; unmatched junction bases: 16. This CDR3 is 17 amino acids long. Germline CDR1 is SGHDT and CDR2 is YYEEEE. The CDR3: CASSYLAGSDSRETQYF. The CDR3 bases are TGTGCCAGCAGTTATCTAGCGGGGTCAGACTCCCGGGAGACCCAGTACTTC.

The chain recombines TRBV29-1 with TRBJ1-3, with TRBD1 matching over 7 bases. Germline V gene data show CDR1 as SQVTM and CDR2 as ANQGSEA. The junction had 6 bases not matched to a gene; V was cut back by 0 bases and J by 1 base. This CDR3 contains 16 residues. CDR3 region: CSVEDYGQVSGNTIYF. CDR3 nucleotide sequence: TGCAGCGTTGAAGATTATGGACAGGTTTCTGGAAACACCATATATTTT.

This chain uses TRBV15 with TRBJ2-1; D ambiguous. CDR3 length: 16 amino acids. Trimming cost V 3 bases and J 5 bases, with 17 bases left between them. Per germline, CDR1 LNHNV and CDR2 YYDKDF (reference sequence). The CDR3 sequence is CATSSHFDRRNNEQFF. The CDR3 DNA is TGTGCCACCAGCAGTCACTTCGACCGGAGAAACAATGAGCAGTTCTTC.

This chain links TRBV5-1 with TRBJ2-3; 7 bases match TRBD2. CDR1 is SGHRS and CDR2 is YFSETQ in the germline V gene. V was pared by 1 base and J by 4 bases, with 6 bases of the junction left unmatched. The CDR3 has 15 residues. CDR3 region: CASSLIPSGPDTQYF. CDR3 nucleotide sequence: TGCGCCAGCAGCTTGATCCCTAGCGGCCCAGATACGCAGTATTTT.

V usage is TRBV27 and J usage is TRBJ2-7, with D tentatively TRBD1 (5 bases). The V and J ends lost 5 bases and 4 bases respectively, with 18 bases between them. The CDR3 sequence is 15 residues long. CDR1 is MNHEY and CDR2 is SMNVEV in the germline V gene (reference sequence). The CDR3 bases are TGTGCCAGCAGTCCCCCAGGGAAATCGAAGTACGAGCAGTACTTC. This gives the protein CASSPPGKSKYEQYF.

Details on this clone: The sample holds other DNA sequences that translate to the same CDR3. V usage is TRBV18 and J usage is TRBJ1-1; D not certain. The germline V gene has CDR1 KGHSH and CDR2 LQKENI. The length of the CDR3 is 13 residues. V gave up 6 bases and J gave up 1 base, with 9 bases separating them. In nucleotides, the CDR3 is TGTGCCAGCTCGCCCGCCTCGAACACTGAAGCTTTCTTT. This sequence encodes CASSPASNTEAFF. Variable domain in full (rest from reference TRBV18 and TRBJ1-1): NAGVMQNPRHLVRRRGQEARLRCSPMKGHSHVYWYRQLPEEGLKFMVYLQKENIIDESGMPKERFSAEFPKEGPSILRIQQVVRGDSAAYFCASSPASNTEAFFGQGTRLTVV.

The gene calls are TRBV10-2 and TRBJ1-5; 7 bases agree with TRBD1. CDR1 and CDR2 (germline): WSHSY, SAAADI. The V segment lost 10 bases and the J segment 2 bases; nucleotides outside the gene matches: 26. This CDR3 region has 20 residues. The CDR3 protein is CATSGAGGSPNRQGNQPQHF. CDR3 sequence (DNA): TGCGCCACCTCCGGGGCAGGGGGTTCCCCCAATCGACAAGGCAATCAGCCCCAGCATTTT.

V is TRBV13 and J is TRBJ2-3; the match to TRBD1 covers 7 bases. The CDR3 totals 14 residues. Germline CDR1 reads PRHDT; CDR2 reads FYEKMQ (reference sequence). Unmatched junction bases numbered 5, after V lost 5 bases and J lost 3 bases. CDR3 loop: CASSTYRGTDTQYF. The CDR3 coding sequence is TGTGCCAGCAGCACCTACAGGGGTACAGATACGCAGTATTTT. The full variable domain, rest sourced from reference TRBV13 and TRBJ2-3, is AAGVIQSPRHLIKEKRETATLKCYPIPRHDTVYWYQQGPGQDPQFLISFYEKMQSDKGSIPDRFSAQQFSDYHSELNMSSLELGDSALYFCASSTYRGTDTQYFGPGTRLTVL.

This clone was detected once. This rearrangement joins TRBV27 to TRBJ2-7; D uncertain. Germline V lookup: CDR1 MNHEY, CDR2 SMNVEV (reference sequence). The CDR3 contains 13 residues. V lost 3 bases, J lost 3 bases, and 9 bases lay in between. CDR3 residues: CASSFRWGYEQYF. In DNA form, the CDR3 reads TGTGCCAGCAGTTTTCGTTGGGGCTACGAGCAGTACTTC.

The chain uses TRBV27 and TRBJ2-7, with 11 bases matching TRBD2. The CDR3 is 15 residues long. Trimming took 3 bases from V and 3 from J; bases not matched to a gene: 4. Germline V gene data show CDR1 as MNHEY and CDR2 as SMNVEV (reference sequence). CDR3 sequence reads: CASSLTSGTHYEQYF. CDR3 DNA sequence: TGTGCCAGCAGTTTGACTAGCGGGACCCACTACGAGCAGTACTTC.

This clone was observed once. This chain links TRBV27 with TRBJ2-1; D remains unclear. CDR1 is MNHEY, CDR2 SMNVEV, per germline (reference sequence). CDR3 length: 13 amino acids. The V gene lost 6 bases and the J gene lost 4 bases, with 10 bases spanning the gap. CDR3 DNA: TGTGCCAGCAGCCCCTACAGATACAATGAGCAGTTCTTC. Translating gives CASSPYRYNEQFF.

The chain recombines TRBV7-2 with TRBJ2-3, with D tentatively TRBD1 (6 bases). From germline, CDR1 is SGHTA and CDR2 FQGNSA. The germline V and J ends were trimmed by 6 bases and 6 bases, with 13 bases remaining between them. The CDR3 extends over 13 amino acids. CDR3: CASSFTGRDTQYF. CDR3 nucleotides: TGTGCCAGCAGTTTTACAGGGCGGGATACGCAGTATTTT.

V and J are TRBV6-1 and TRBJ2-5; no definite D call. V was shortened by 6 bases and J by 7 bases, with 9 bases between the two germline ends. This CDR3 is 11 amino acids long. Germline V gene lookup returns CDR1 MNHNS and CDR2 SASEGT. The CDR3 is CASRAFATQYF. The CDR3 coding sequence is TGTGCCAGCAGAGCTTTCGCGACCCAGTACTTC.

The rearrangement links TRBV5-1 to TRBJ2-7; D perhaps matches TRBD1 (6 bases). V was cut by 2 bases and J by 2 bases, with 11 bases left in between. This CDR3 is 14 amino acids long. From germline, CDR1 is SGHRS and CDR2 YFSETQ. For the CDR3, the DNA is TGCGCCAGCAGCTTTTGGACAGAGACCTACGAGCAGTACTTC. Protein sequence: CASSFWTETYEQYF.

V usage is TRBV7-3 and J usage is TRBJ2-1; no clear D. The V end lost 4 bases, the J end lost 3 bases, and 13 bases lay between the germline ends. The CDR3 totals 15 residues. The V gene's germline CDR1 is SGHTA and CDR2 FQGTGA. The CDR3 bases are TGTGCCAGCAGCTCCGACCGTAGCTACTACAATGAGCAGTTCTTC. Translating it yields CASSSDRSYYNEQFF.

This clone showed up just once. V gene TRBV6-5 combines with J gene TRBJ2-7; perhaps D is TRBD1 or TRBD2 (5 bases each). Trimming cost V 6 bases and J 3 bases, with 18 bases left between them. The CDR3 runs to 15 residues. Germline V gene sequence: CDR1 MNHEY, CDR2 SVGAGI. The CDR3 loop is CASRRGRDPLYEQYF. CDR3 nucleotide sequence: TGTGCCAGCAGGAGGGGCAGGGATCCCCTCTACGAGCAGTACTTC.

The chain links TRBV5-4 to TRBJ2-2; the match to TRBD1 covers 12 bases. Germline trimming cut 4 bases from V and 8 bases from J; bases unmatched to any gene: 9. The germline CDR1 and CDR2 sequences are SGHNT and YYREEE (reference sequence). The CDR3 totals 16 residues. The CDR3 region has the DNA TGTGCCAGCAGCCCTACCGGGACAGGGGGCAGGGGGGAGCTGTTTTTT. Translation: CASSPTGTGGRGELFF. The whole variable domain, filled in from reference TRBV5-4 and TRBJ2-2, reads ETGVTQSPTHLIKTRGQQVTLRCSSQSGHNTVSWYQQALGQGPQFIFQYYREEENGRGNFPPRFSGLQFPNYSSELNVNALELDDSALYLCASSPTGTGGRGELFFGEGSRLTVL.

This clone was detected only a few times. The rearrangement uses TRBV4-1 and TRBJ1-1; D not resolved. The germline CDR1 and CDR2 sequences are MGHRA and YSYEKL. V lost 3 bases, J lost 4 bases, and 15 bases lay in between. This CDR3 has 15 residues. The CDR3 DNA follows: TGCGCCAGCAGCCAGGAAATTCGGGCGGGCACTGAAGCTTTCTTT. Translation: CASSQEIRAGTEAFF.

This chain uses TRBV18 with TRBJ2-1, with 16 bases fitting TRBD2. The CDR3 runs 18 residues. Germline V lookup: CDR1 KGHSH, CDR2 LQKENI. Trimming took 3 bases from V and 4 from J; bases not matched to a gene: 6. For the CDR3, the DNA is TGTGCCAGCTCACCGCCGGGACTAGCGGGGGGGCTGTACAATGAGCAGTTCTTC. Protein product: CASSPPGLAGGLYNEQFF.

The rearrangement joins TRBV28 to TRBJ1-5; 7 bases align to TRBD1. Germline values: CDR1 MDHEN, CDR2 SYDVKM. The CDR3 totals 15 residues. Trimming cost V 6 bases and J 3 bases; bases outside gene matches: 8. The DNA for the CDR3 is TGTGCCAGCAGCCCTAGCGGGACAGTCAATCAGCCCCAGCATTTT. It codes for CASSPSGTVNQPQHF. Supplemented by reference TRBV28 and TRBJ1-5, the full variable domain reads DVKVTQSSRYLVKRTGEKVFLECVQDMDHENMFWYRQDPGLGLRLIYFSYDVKMKEKGDIPEGYSVSREKKERFSLILESASTNQTSMYLCASSPSGTVNQPQHFGDGTRLSIL.

The chain has TRBV5-1 and TRBJ2-1, with D perhaps TRBD2 (5 bases). In germline, CDR1 is SGHRS, CDR2 YFSETQ. The germline V and J ends were trimmed by 4 bases and 5 bases, with 13 bases remaining between them. The length of the CDR3 is 14 residues. Here the CDR3 reads CASSLGVANNEQFF. The CDR3 DNA follows: TGCGCCAGCAGCCTGGGTGTAGCGAACAATGAGCAGTTCTTC.

V usage is TRBV27 and J usage is TRBJ2-7, with TRBD1 matching 9 bases. Trimming at V came to 6 bases and at J to 4 bases, leaving 13 bases not matched to a gene. The CDR3 is 16 amino acids. Germline loops: CDR1 MNHEY, CDR2 SMNVEV (reference sequence). CDR3 amino acids: CASSQSRTGVGYEQYF. Here the CDR3 DNA reads TGTGCCAGCAGCCAATCCCGGACAGGGGTAGGGTACGAGCAGTACTTC.